The 13 T cell receptor beta chains below come from one sample, sequenced in a study of cytomegalovirus exposure and HLA in healthy donors. Primers for the PCR totalled 60 Vbeta and 13 Jbeta. Assay used: immunoSEQ multiplex PCR; TCRdb lists only in-frame clones, some missing. This repertoire shows about 120,000 clones, 83% found once; its top ten account for roughly 20%. Source material: PBMCs. The receptors come from a young man in good health and CMV-seropositive.

Of note for this clone: One end of the junction fails to match germline, which may point to a read error. The rearrangement joins TRBV2 to TRBJ2-5, with no clear D. The V gene's germline CDR1 is SNHLY and CDR2 FYNNEI. The CDR3 covers 12 residues. This CDR3 is CASTRVQEAQYF. CDR3 coding DNA: TGTGCCAGCACCCGTGTACAAGAGGCCCAGTACTTC.

The chain couples TRBV11-2 to TRBJ2-7; 7 bases match TRBD1. The CDR3 sequence is 16 residues long. Per the germline V gene, CDR1 is SGHAT and CDR2 is FQNNGV. J was trimmed by 3 bases and V by 0 bases; bases with no gene match: 8. CDR3 in amino acids: CASSLDRRTGLYEQYF. The CDR3, as DNA: TGTGCCAGCAGCTTAGATCGTAGGACAGGCCTCTACGAGCAGTACTTC. Looking up the rest from reference TRBV11-2 and TRBJ2-7 gives the full variable domain: EAGVAQSPRYKIIEKRQSVAFWCNPISGHATLYWYQQILGQGPKLLIQFQNNGVVDDSQLPKDRFSAERLKGVDSTLKIQPAKLEDSAVYLCASSLDRRTGLYEQYFGPGTRLTVT.

CDR3 DNA sequence: TGTGCCAGCAGCTTAACAGGCGGGGGGACCTACAATGAGCAGTTCTTC. This sequence encodes CASSLTGGGTYNEQFF. The rearrangement uses TRBV11-3 and TRBJ2-1, with TRBD2 matching 8 bases. CDR1 and CDR2 from the germline V gene are SGHNT and YENEEA. There are 16 residues in the CDR3. V trimming: 2 bases; J trimming: 2 bases; junction bases outside the gene matches: 5.

The chain carries TRBV5-6 and TRBJ2-5, with TRBD1 as a possible D gene (6 bases). Deletions cut 6 bases from V and 5 bases from J, with 23 bases between. CDR1 and CDR2 (germline): SGHDT, YYEEEE. This CDR3 spans 16 amino acids. CDR3 coding DNA: TGTGCCAGCATATCCCTTCCCTCAGGGGCTGGGGAGACCCAGTACTTC. Translating it yields CASISLPSGAGETQYF.

This chain connects TRBV19 to TRBJ2-7; D perhaps matches TRBD2 (6 bases). V gave up 2 bases and J gave up 3 bases, with 14 bases separating them. The CDR3 has 15 amino acids. Germline values: CDR1 LNHDA, CDR2 SQIVND (reference sequence). The CDR3, as DNA: TGTGCCAGTAGTATATCATCGGGGGAGGTCTACGAGCAGTACTTC. The encoded protein is CASSISSGEVYEQYF.

The J gene is TRBJ1-3, the V gene TRBV6-4, with D tentatively TRBD1 (5 bases). The ends were cut back, 6 bases at V and 4 bases at J, with 7 bases in the middle. This CDR3 contains 12 residues. The germline V gene has CDR1 MRHNA and CDR2 SNTAGT. Here the CDR3 reads CASSPGGNTIYF. The CDR3 coding sequence is TGTGCCAGCAGCCCAGGGGGAAACACCATATATTTT.

This clone was recorded a few times. This chain links TRBV5-4 with TRBJ1-2; the D is unclear. Trimming took off 0 bases at V and 3 bases at J, with 3 bases between the two ends. The CDR3 has 12 residues. Germline CDR1 and CDR2: SGHNT and YYREEE (reference sequence). This CDR3 is CASSLADYGYTF. The CDR3, as DNA: TGTGCCAGCAGCTTGGCCGACTATGGCTACACCTTC.

V usage is TRBV2 and J usage is TRBJ2-7, with 10 bases identical to TRBD1. The trim removed 7 bases at V and 3 bases at J, leaving 3 bases unmatched. Germline V gives CDR1 SNHLY, CDR2 FYNNEI. The CDR3 length is 13 residues. In DNA, the CDR3 is TGTGCCAGCACTGGGACAGGGGTCTACGAGCAGTACTTC. Translating it yields CASTGTGVYEQYF.

The J gene is TRBJ1-2, the V gene TRBV7-9; no definite D call. Trimming shortened V by 5 bases and J by 4 bases, and 8 bases separated the two germline ends. This CDR3 spans 12 amino acids. Per the germline V gene, CDR1 is SEHNR and CDR2 is FQNEAQ (reference sequence). CDR3 nucleotides: TGTGCCAGCAGCCTAGACGGCTATGGCTACACCTTC. This gives the protein CASSLDGYGYTF.

The chain combines TRBV15 with TRBJ1-3, with no clear D. V lost 3 bases and J 0 bases, leaving 15 bases between the germline ends. The CDR3 has 17 amino acids. CDR1 and CDR2 from the germline V gene are LNHNV and YYDKDF (reference sequence). The CDR3: CATSRYSGVGSGNTIYF. In nucleotides, the CDR3 is TGTGCCACCAGCAGGTACTCCGGGGTGGGCTCTGGAAACACCATATATTTT.

V and J are TRBV28 and TRBJ1-1; D is perhaps TRBD1 (6 bases). Trimming shortened V by 6 bases and J by 4 bases, and 27 bases separated the two germline ends. The CDR3 sequence is 18 residues long. Germline V gene data show CDR1 as MDHEN and CDR2 as SYDVKM. The CDR3 DNA is TGTGCCAGCAGCCCATTGGGGAGGGCGGGGGGGCGCGTCACTGAAGCTTTCTTT. It is translated as CASSPLGRAGGRVTEAFF.

The count of this clone is one. The J gene is TRBJ2-5, the V gene TRBV25-1; D uncertain. The last part of the DNA fits TRBJ2-7 better; the J call may be wrong. The germline CDR1 and CDR2 sequences are MGHDK and SYGVNS. The CDR3 spans 13 residues. The CDR3 protein is CASSEYYDYEQYF. The DNA of the CDR3 is TGTGCCAGCAGTGAATATTACGACTACGAGCAGTACTTC.

The chain uses TRBV13 and TRBJ2-1, with TRBD1 matching over 7 bases. The V gene end was trimmed by 0 bases and the J gene end by 0 bases; junction bases not matched to a gene: 2. CDR1 PRHDT and CDR2 FYEKMQ come from the germline V gene (reference sequence). The CDR3 length is 16 residues. The CDR3: CASSLGGGLSYNEQFF. The CDR3 DNA sequence: TGTGCCAGCAGCTTAGGAGGGGGCCTCTCCTACAATGAGCAGTTCTTC.